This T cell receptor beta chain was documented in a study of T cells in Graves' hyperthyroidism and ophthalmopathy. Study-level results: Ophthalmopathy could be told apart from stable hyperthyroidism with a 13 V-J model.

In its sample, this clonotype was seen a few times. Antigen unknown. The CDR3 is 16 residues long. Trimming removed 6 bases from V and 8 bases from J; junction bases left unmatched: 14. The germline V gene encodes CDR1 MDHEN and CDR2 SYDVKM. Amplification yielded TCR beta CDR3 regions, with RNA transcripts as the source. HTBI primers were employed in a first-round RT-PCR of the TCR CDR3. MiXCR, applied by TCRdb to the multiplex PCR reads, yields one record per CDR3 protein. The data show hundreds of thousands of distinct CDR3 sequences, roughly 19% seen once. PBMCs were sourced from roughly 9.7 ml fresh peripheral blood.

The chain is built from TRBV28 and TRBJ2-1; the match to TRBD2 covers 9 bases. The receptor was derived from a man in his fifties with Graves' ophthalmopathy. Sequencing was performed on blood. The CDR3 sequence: CASSSLLAGRGHEQFF. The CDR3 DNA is TGTGCCAGCAGCTCACTTCTAGCGGGACGAGGGCATGAGCAGTTCTTC.